A single sample gave rise to the 11 T cell receptor beta chains below, sequenced in a study of shared clonotypes between healthy human individuals. The data were produced by immunoSEQ multiplex PCR, yet TCRdb's version contains in-frame clones alone and is incomplete. The sample consists of over 2 million clones, about 90% of them appearing once. The sequencing input was naive CD4+ T cells from PBMCs. The sample's subset: CD45RA+ positively selected. Source of these receptors: a man aged 18 to 30 in good health. Some clones in this sample may be carry-over from other donors' samples.

The rearrangement links TRBV5-1 to TRBJ2-6; 8 bases align to TRBD1. The CDR3 has 18 amino acids. Germline V gives CDR1 SGHRS, CDR2 YFSETQ. Unmatched junction bases numbered 6, after V lost 0 bases and J lost 1 base. This CDR3 reads CASSLAFQGASGANVLTF. DNA for the CDR3: TGCGCCAGCAGCTTGGCCTTTCAGGGGGCGTCTGGGGCCAACGTCCTGACTTTC.

V and J are TRBV7-3 and TRBJ2-1, with TRBD2 matching over 11 bases. The CDR3 extends over 14 amino acids. Germline assignment: CDR1 SGHTA and CDR2 FQGTGA. Written as DNA, the CDR3 is TGTGCTACCGCCGTAGCGGGAGGGATGAATGAGCAGTTCTTC. Amino acids: CATAVAGGMNEQFF.

Notes on this clone: The sample holds other DNA sequences that translate to the same CDR3. The chain employs TRBV5-4 and TRBJ2-1; 10 nucleotides agree with TRBD1. J was trimmed by 2 bases and V by 3 bases; bases with no gene match: 2. CDR1 and CDR2 from the germline V gene are SGHNT and YYREEE (reference sequence). The CDR3 loop spans 15 amino acids. The CDR3 region is CASSSGQGAYNEQFF. CDR3 bases: TGTGCCAGCAGCTCCGGACAGGGGGCCTACAATGAGCAGTTCTTC.

The chain recombines TRBV27 with TRBJ1-5; possible D gene TRBD1, 6 bases. Germline CDR1 is MNHEY and CDR2 is SMNVEV (reference sequence). The CDR3 loop spans 16 amino acids. Trimming left V 3 bases short and J 6 bases short, with 18 bases between. CDR3 protein: CASSFTTPRGSQPQHF. CDR3 nucleotide sequence: TGTGCCAGCAGTTTTACCACTCCCAGGGGAAGTCAGCCCCAGCATTTT.

V gene TRBV7-2 combines with J gene TRBJ1-5; D remains unclear. Trimming stripped 2 bases from V and 0 bases from J, with 5 bases between. The V gene's germline CDR1 is SGHTA and CDR2 FQGNSA. This CDR3 is 14 amino acids long. This CDR3 reads CASSLRASNQPQHF. DNA for the CDR3: TGTGCCAGCAGCTTAAGAGCTAGCAATCAGCCCCAGCATTTT.

The gene calls are TRBV6-5 and TRBJ1-3, with D perhaps matching TRBD1 (5 bases). The CDR3 covers 15 residues. V lost 6 bases and J 0 bases, leaving 12 bases between the germline ends. Germline V gene lookup returns CDR1 MNHEY and CDR2 SVGAGI. The CDR3 loop is CASRETGYSGNTIYF. The CDR3 DNA follows: TGTGCCAGCAGGGAAACAGGATACTCTGGAAACACCATATATTTT.

V gene TRBV27 combines with J gene TRBJ2-2, with D unresolved. The V end lost 10 bases, the J end lost 3 bases, and 15 bases lay between the germline ends. Germline V gene sequence: CDR1 MNHEY, CDR2 SMNVEV (reference sequence). The CDR3 contains 14 residues. The CDR3 sequence: CATKGLWDTGELFF. In DNA form, the CDR3 reads TGTGCCACCAAGGGTCTATGGGACACCGGGGAGCTGTTTTTT.

This chain links TRBV11-3 with TRBJ2-5; D is possibly TRBD2 (6 bases). Germline V gene lookup returns CDR1 SGHNT and CDR2 YENEEA. The CDR3 is 12 residues long. Between the trimmed V and J ends, which lost 3 bases and 11 bases, there was a span of 13 bases. This CDR3 is CASSFLGGGQYF. Here the CDR3 DNA reads TGTGCCAGCAGCTTCTTGGGGGGAGGACAGTACTTC. Variable domain in full (rest from reference TRBV11-3 and TRBJ2-5): EAGVVQSPRYKIIEKKQPVAFWCNPISGHNTLYWYLQNLGQGPELLIRYENEEAVDDSQLPKDRFSAERLKGVDSTLKIQPAELGDSAVYLCASSFLGGGQYFGPGTRLLVL.

This chain links TRBV18 with TRBJ2-3; perhaps D is TRBD1 or TRBD2 (6 bases each). The V end was cut by 3 bases, the J end by 2 bases, with 15 bases between. This CDR3 is 16 amino acids long. CDR1 and CDR2 (germline): KGHSH, LQKENI. CDR3 region: CASSPPEGTITDTQYF. The CDR3 nucleotides read TGTGCCAGCTCACCCCCGGAGGGGACAATCACAGATACGCAGTATTTT. Based on the CDR3 plus reference TRBV18 and TRBJ2-3, the full variable domain is NAGVMQNPRHLVRRRGQEARLRCSPMKGHSHVYWYRQLPEEGLKFMVYLQKENIIDESGMPKERFSAEFPKEGPSILRIQQVVRGDSAAYFCASSPPEGTITDTQYFGPGTRLTVL.

With regard to this clone: At the DNA level, this CDR3 is encoded by other sequences in the same sample as well. The chain employs TRBV27 and TRBJ1-1; D unclear. The CDR3 extends over 12 amino acids. V was shortened by 2 bases and J by 3 bases, with 4 bases between the two germline ends. Germline V gene lookup returns CDR1 MNHEY and CDR2 SMNVEV (reference sequence). CDR3 loop: CASSLEDTEAFF. The CDR3 coding sequence is TGTGCCAGCAGTTTAGAGGACACTGAAGCTTTCTTT.

The V call is TRBV28, the J call TRBJ2-3; TRBD2 matches at 8 bases. Germline assignment: CDR1 MDHEN and CDR2 SYDVKM. V was pared by 7 bases and J by 1 base, with 10 bases of the junction left unmatched. The CDR3 is made up of 16 amino acids. The CDR3, as DNA: TGTGCCAGCACCACTCGGGGGGGCGTCGGCACAGATACGCAGTATTTT. This codes for CASTTRGGVGTDTQYF.